The sequence of this TCR beta chain was determined in a study of T cells in Graves' hyperthyroidism and ophthalmopathy. Study-wide findings and caveats: Prediction of ophthalmopathy progression came a median approximately 7 months pre-onset. A model built on 13 V-J features separated ophthalmopathy from stable hyperthyroidism. Blood held most thyroid clonotypes expanded above 0.001 frequency.

Patients aged 18 to 65 had newly diagnosed hyperthyroidism of under 2 months' duration. RNA transcripts gave rise to amplified TCR beta CDR3 regions. The HTBI primer set served for first-round RT-PCR of the TCR CDR3. TCRdb reanalysed the multiplex PCR reads using MiXCR and keeps one entry per CDR3 protein. The sample lists 450,000 to 700,000 distinct CDR3 sequences; around 45% were seen once. The CDR3 is made up of 14 amino acids. Germline CDR1 MNHEY, CDR2 SVGAGI. The V segment lost 6 bases and the J segment 6 bases; nucleotides outside the gene matches: 7. This clonotype showed up many times. Its antigen is as yet unknown.

This clonotype originated in a woman younger than 35 with Graves' hyperthyroidism. Material for sequencing was peripheral blood or thyroid tissue (not recorded which). The rearrangement links TRBV6-5 to TRBJ2-2, with TRBD1 identical over 7 bases. CDR3: CASRTGVVSGELFF. The CDR3 DNA follows: TGTGCCAGCAGAACAGGGGTTGTTTCCGGGGAGCTGTTTTTT.